This entry lists 5 T cell receptor beta chains sequenced from one sample in a study of T cells after yellow fever vaccination. MiXCR was run by TCRdb on the 5' RACE reads, yielding one entry per CDR3 protein. The table has about 99,000 distinct CDR3 sequences, about 5.8% seen once. The sample was CD8+ T cells sorted from PBMCs, taken 10 days after the yellow fever booster vaccination. Receptor source: a man younger than 35 who received the YFV17D yellow fever vaccine.

This clonotype has more than one count but fewer than ten. This chain connects TRBV19 to TRBJ1-5; the D gene is possibly TRBD1 (5 bases). The CDR3 spans 14 residues. Trimming cost V 7 bases and J 4 bases, with 14 bases left between them. In germline, CDR1 is LNHDA, CDR2 SQIVND (reference sequence). This chain's CDR3 is CASTTWGKNQPQHF. DNA of the CDR3: TGTGCCAGTACAACTTGGGGGAAAAATCAGCCCCAGCATTTT.

This clonotype has just a few counts. This rearrangement joins TRBV7-9 to TRBJ1-5, with TRBD1 matching over 7 bases. The germline CDR1 and CDR2 sequences are SEHNR and FQNEAQ (reference sequence). The V gene end was trimmed by 4 bases and the J gene end by 7 bases; junction bases not matched to a gene: 10. This CDR3 comprises 15 residues. CDR3 coding DNA: TGTGCCAGCAGCTACGGAGGGGGCGTAGAGCAGCCCCAGCATTTT. It encodes CASSYGGGVEQPQHF.

J is TRBJ2-6 and V is TRBV5-4, with D unresolved. This CDR3 has 15 amino acids. CDR1 SGHNT and CDR2 YYREEE come from the germline V gene (reference sequence). The V end lost 5 bases, the J end lost 1 base, and 10 bases lay between the germline ends. CDR3 loop: CASREWGSGANVLTF. The CDR3 coding sequence is TGTGCCAGCAGGGAATGGGGATCTGGGGCCAACGTCCTGACTTTC.

The genes are TRBV6-5 and TRBJ2-7, with TRBD2 matching over 8 bases. This CDR3 has 16 amino acids. Losses at the gene ends were 3 bases for V and 2 bases for J; bases not matched to a gene: 9. Per germline, CDR1 MNHEY and CDR2 SVGAGI. CDR3 DNA sequence: TGTGCCAGCAGTTATCAACCCCCGGGGGGGCCCTACGAGCAGTACTTC. Translation gives CASSYQPPGGPYEQYF.

For this clonotype: Here the CDR3 omits its conserved ending phenylalanine or tryptophan, so a read error is the likely source. V and J are TRBV6-5 and TRBJ1-1; D possibly corresponds to TRBD1 (6 bases). The germline CDR1 and CDR2 sequences are MNHEY and SVGAGI. The CDR3 loop spans 13 amino acids. The germline V and J ends were trimmed by 3 bases and 6 bases, with 11 bases remaining between them. CDR3 DNA: TGTGCCAGCAGTTATGGGGGGGCCTCTGAAGCTTTCATT. It translates to CASSYGGASEAFI.